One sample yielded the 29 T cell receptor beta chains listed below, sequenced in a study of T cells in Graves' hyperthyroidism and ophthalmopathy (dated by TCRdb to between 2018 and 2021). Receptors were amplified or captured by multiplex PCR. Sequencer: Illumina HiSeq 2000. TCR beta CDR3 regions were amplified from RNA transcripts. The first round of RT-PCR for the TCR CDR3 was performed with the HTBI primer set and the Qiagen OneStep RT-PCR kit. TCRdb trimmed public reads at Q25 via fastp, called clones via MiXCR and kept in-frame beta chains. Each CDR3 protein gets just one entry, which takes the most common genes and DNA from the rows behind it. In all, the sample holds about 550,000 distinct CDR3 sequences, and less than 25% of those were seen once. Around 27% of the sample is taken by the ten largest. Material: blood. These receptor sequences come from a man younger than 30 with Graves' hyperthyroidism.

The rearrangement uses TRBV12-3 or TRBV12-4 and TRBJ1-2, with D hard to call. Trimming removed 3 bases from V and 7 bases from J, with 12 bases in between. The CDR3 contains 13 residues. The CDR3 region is CASSFGAGAGYTF. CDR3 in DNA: TGTGCCAGCAGTTTCGGTGCAGGCGCTGGCTACACCTTC.

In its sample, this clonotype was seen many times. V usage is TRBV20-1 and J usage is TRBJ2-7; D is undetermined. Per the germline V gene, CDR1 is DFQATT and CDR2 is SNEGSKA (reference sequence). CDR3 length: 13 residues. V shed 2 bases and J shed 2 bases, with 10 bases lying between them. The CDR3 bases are TGCAGTGCTAGAACGACGGCTACCTACGAGCAGTACTTC. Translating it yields CSARTTATYEQYF.

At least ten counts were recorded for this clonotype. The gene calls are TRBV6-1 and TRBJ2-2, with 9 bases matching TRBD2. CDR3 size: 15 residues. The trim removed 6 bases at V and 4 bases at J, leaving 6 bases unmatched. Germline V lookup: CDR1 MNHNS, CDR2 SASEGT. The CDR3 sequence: CASRASGGLTGELFF. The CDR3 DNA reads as TGTGCCAGCAGGGCGAGCGGGGGGCTCACCGGGGAGCTGTTTTTT.

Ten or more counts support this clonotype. The CDR3 DNA follows: TGTGCCAGCAGCTTATCATCCGGGGCCCTTACCCCCTACGAGCAGTACTTC. As protein: CASSLSSGALTPYEQYF. V is TRBV7-2 and J is TRBJ2-7, with D possibly called TRBD1 or TRBD2 (5 bases each). V dropped 2 bases and J dropped 2 bases, with 19 bases sitting between them. CDR3 length: 17 residues. The germline gives CDR1 SGHTA, CDR2 FQGNSA.

The CDR3 spells CATSGQGATYEQYF. CDR3 sequence (DNA): TGTGCCACCTCGGGACAGGGGGCTACCTACGAGCAGTACTTC. This sequence joins TRBV6-1 and TRBJ2-7, with 12 bases lining up with TRBD1. Germline CDR1 MNHNS, CDR2 SASEGT. CDR3 length: 14 amino acids. V gave up 10 bases and J gave up 2 bases; unmatched junction bases: 6.

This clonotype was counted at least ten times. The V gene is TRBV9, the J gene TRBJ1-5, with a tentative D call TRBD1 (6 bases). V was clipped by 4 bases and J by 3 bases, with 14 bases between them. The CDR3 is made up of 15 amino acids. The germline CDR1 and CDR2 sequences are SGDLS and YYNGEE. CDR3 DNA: TGTGCCAGCAGCTCACAGGGTAATGCCAATCAGCCCCAGCATTTT. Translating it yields CASSSQGNANQPQHF.

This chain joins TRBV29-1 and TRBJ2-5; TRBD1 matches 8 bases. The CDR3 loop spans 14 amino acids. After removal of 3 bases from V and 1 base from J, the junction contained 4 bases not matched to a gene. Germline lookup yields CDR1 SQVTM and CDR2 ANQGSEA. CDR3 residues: CSVDPGTGQETQYF. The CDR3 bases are TGCAGCGTTGACCCCGGGACAGGCCAAGAGACCCAGTACTTC.

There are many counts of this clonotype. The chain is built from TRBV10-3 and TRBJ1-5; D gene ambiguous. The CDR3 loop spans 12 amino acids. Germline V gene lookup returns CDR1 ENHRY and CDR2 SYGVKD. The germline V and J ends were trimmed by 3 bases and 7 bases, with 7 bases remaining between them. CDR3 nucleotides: TGTGCCATCAGTGAAGGTTTCCAGCCCCAGCATTTT. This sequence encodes CAISEGFQPQHF.

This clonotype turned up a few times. CDR3 residues: CASSYLGRYSNQPQHF. In DNA form, the CDR3 reads TGTGCCAGTAGCTACCTCGGACGGTATAGCAATCAGCCCCAGCATTTT. This chain connects TRBV19 to TRBJ1-5, with D unresolved. Trimming cost V 6 bases and J 0 bases, with 15 bases left between them. The CDR3 spans 16 residues. CDR1 is LNHDA, CDR2 SQIVND, per germline (reference sequence).

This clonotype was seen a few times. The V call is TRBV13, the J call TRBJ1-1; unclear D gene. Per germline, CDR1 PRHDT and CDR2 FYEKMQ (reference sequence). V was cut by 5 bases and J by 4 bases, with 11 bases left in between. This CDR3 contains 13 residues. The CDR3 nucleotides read TGTGCCAGCAGCCCCCTTGGACCCACTGAAGCTTTCTTT. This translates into CASSPLGPTEAFF.

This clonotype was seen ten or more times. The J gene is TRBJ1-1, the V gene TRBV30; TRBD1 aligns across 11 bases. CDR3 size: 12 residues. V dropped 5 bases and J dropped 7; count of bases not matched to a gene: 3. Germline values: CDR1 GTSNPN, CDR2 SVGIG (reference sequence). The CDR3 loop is CAWGQGAVEAFF. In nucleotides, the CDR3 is TGTGCCTGGGGACAGGGGGCTGTTGAAGCTTTCTTT.

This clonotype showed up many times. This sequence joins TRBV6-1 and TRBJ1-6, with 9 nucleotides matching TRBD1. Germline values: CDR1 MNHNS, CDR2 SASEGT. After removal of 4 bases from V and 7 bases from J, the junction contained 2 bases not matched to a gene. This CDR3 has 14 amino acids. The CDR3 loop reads CASSAGQGNSPLHF. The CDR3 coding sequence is TGTGCCAGCAGTGCGGGACAGGGCAATTCACCCCTCCACTTT.

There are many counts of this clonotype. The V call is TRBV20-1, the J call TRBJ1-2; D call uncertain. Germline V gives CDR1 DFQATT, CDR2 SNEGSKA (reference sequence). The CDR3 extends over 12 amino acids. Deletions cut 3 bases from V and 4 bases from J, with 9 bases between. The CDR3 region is CSASYSSYGYTF. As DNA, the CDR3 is TGCAGTGCTAGCTACAGCAGCTATGGCTACACCTTC.

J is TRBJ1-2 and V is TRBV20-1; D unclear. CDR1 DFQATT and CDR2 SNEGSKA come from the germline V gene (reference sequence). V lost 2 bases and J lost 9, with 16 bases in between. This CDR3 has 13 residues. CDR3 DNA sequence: TGCAGTGCTAGAACCCGGCCAGGCACCCGCTACACCTTC. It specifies CSARTRPGTRYTF.

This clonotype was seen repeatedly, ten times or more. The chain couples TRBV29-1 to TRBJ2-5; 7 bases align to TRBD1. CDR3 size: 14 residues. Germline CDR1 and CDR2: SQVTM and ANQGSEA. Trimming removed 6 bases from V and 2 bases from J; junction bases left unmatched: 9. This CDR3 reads CSVTQEGQQETQYF. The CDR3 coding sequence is TGCAGCGTGACCCAAGAGGGACAGCAAGAGACCCAGTACTTC.

CDR3 residues: CASSSNRNLGAGWETQYF. The CDR3 DNA follows: TGTGCCAGCAGTTCAAACCGCAATCTCGGGGCAGGGTGGGAGACCCAGTACTTC. The chain uses TRBV28 and TRBJ2-5; D may correspond to TRBD1 or TRBD2 (5 bases each). The CDR3 loop spans 18 amino acids. V lost 4 bases, J lost 5 bases, and 26 bases lay in between. CDR1 is MDHEN and CDR2 is SYDVKM in the germline V gene.

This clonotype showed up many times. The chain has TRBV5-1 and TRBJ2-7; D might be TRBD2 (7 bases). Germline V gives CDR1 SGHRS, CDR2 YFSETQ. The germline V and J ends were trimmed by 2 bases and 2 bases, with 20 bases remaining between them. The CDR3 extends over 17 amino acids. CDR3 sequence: CASSFFEAGAPTYEQYF. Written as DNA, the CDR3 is TGCGCCAGCAGCTTTTTCGAGGCGGGGGCTCCTACCTACGAGCAGTACTTC.

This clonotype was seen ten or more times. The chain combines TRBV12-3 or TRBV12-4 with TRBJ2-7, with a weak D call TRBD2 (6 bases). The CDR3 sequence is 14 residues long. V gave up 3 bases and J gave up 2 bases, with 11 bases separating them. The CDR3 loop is CASSLGGVAYEQYF. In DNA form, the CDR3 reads TGTGCCAGCAGTTTGGGAGGCGTCGCCTACGAGCAGTACTTC.

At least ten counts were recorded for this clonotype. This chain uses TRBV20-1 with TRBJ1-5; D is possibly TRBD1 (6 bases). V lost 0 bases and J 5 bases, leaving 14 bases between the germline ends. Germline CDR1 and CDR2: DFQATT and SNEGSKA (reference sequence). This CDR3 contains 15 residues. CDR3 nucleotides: TGCAGTGCTAGAGATCGAGGAGGGGGATATCAGCCCCAGCATTTT. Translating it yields CSARDRGGGYQPQHF.

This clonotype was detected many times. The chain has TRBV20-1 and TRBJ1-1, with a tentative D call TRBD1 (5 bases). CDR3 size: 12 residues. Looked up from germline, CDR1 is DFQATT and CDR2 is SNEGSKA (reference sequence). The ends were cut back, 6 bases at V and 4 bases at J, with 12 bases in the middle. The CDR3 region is CSASQTVTEAFF. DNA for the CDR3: TGCAGTGCCTCCCAGACAGTCACTGAAGCTTTCTTT.

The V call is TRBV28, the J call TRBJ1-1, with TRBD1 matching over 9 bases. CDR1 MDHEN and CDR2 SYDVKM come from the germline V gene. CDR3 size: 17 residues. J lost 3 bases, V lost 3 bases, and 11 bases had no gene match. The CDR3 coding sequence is TGTGCCAGCAGTTTCCCGGGACAGGGAAGAGAGGACACTGAAGCTTTCTTT. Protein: CASSFPGQGREDTEAFF. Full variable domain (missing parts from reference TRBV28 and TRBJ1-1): DVKVTQSSRYLVKRTGEKVFLECVQDMDHENMFWYRQDPGLGLRLIYFSYDVKMKEKGDIPEGYSVSREKKERFSLILESASTNQTSMYLCASSFPGQGREDTEAFFGQGTRLTVV.

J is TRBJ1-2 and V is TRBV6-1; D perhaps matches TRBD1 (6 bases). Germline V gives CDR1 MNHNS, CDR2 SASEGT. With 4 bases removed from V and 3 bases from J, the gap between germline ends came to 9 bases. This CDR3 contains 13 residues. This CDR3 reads CASSAGADYGYTF. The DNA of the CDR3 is TGTGCCAGCAGTGCGGGGGCGGACTATGGCTACACCTTC.

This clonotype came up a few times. Here the CDR3 DNA reads TGTGCCAGCAGCAGACAGGGGATTAAGAACACCGGGGAGCTGTTTTTT. As protein: CASSRQGIKNTGELFF. This sequence joins TRBV2 and TRBJ2-2; 8 nucleotides agree with TRBD1. V gave up 6 bases and J gave up 1 base; unmatched junction bases: 7. CDR1 SNHLY and CDR2 FYNNEI come from the germline V gene. The CDR3 is made up of 16 amino acids.

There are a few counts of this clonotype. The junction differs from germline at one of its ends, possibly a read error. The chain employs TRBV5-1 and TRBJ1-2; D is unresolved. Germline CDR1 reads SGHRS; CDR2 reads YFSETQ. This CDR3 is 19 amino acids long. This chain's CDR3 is CASSPHSNPSFQANYGCTF. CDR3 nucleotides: TGCGCCAGCAGCCCGCATTCGAACCCCTCCTTCCAAGCTAACTATGGCTGCACCTTC.

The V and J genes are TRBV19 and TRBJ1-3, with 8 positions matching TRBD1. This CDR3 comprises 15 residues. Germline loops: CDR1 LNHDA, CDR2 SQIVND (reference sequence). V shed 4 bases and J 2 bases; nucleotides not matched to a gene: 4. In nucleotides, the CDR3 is TGTGCCAGTAGTACCCCGGACAGGGCTGGAAACACCATATATTTT. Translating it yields CASSTPDRAGNTIYF. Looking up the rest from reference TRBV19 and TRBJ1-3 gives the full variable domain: DGGITQSPKYLFRKEGQNVTLSCEQNLNHDAMYWYRQDPGQGLRLIYYSQIVNDFQKGDIAEGYSVSREKKESFPLTVTSAQKNPTAFYLCASSTPDRAGNTIYFGEGSWLTVV.

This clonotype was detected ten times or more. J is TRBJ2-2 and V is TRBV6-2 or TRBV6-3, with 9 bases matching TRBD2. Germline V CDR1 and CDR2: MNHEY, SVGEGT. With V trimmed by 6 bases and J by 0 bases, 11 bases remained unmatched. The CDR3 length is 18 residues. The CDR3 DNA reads TGTGCCAGCAGGGTTAGGCCTAGCGGGGCCGCGAACACCGGGGAGCTGTTTTTT. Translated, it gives CASRVRPSGAANTGELFF.

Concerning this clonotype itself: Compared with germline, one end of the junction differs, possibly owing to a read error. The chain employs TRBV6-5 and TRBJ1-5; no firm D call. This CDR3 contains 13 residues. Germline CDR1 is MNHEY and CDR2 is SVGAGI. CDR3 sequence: CASTYVLNQPQHF. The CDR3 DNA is TGTGCCAGCACTTACGTTCTCAATCAGCCTCAGCATTTT.

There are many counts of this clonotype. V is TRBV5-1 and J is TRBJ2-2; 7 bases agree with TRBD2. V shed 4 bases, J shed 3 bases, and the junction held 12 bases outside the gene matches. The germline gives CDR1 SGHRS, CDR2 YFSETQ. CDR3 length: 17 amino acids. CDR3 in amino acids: CASSTGGGMEDTGELFF. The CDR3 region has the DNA TGCGCCAGCAGCACTGGGGGAGGGATGGAGGACACCGGGGAGCTGTTTTTT.

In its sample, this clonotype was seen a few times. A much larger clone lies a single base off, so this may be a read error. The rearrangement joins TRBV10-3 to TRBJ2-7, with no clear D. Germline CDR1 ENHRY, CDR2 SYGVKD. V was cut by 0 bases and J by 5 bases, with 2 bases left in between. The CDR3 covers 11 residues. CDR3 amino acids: CAISESNEQYF. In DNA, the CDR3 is TGTGCCATCAGTGAGTCCAACGAGCAGTACTTC.